This T cell receptor beta chain was identified in a study of blood T cell repertoires in COVID-19. Study overall: PBMCs, B-cell-depleted T cells, or T cells provided the cDNA or gDNA that made up the material.

From germline, CDR1 is SGHTA and CDR2 FQGNSA. Trimming removed 3 bases from V and 0 bases from J; junction bases left unmatched: 3. The CDR3 contains 15 residues. Authors' data handling: Estimated nucleated cell counts came from reference gene primer amplification. Profiled with immunoSEQ multiplex PCR; TCRdb holds only in-frame clones, not every one. V and J calls and clone size are those listed in that table; D and trimming were worked out from the DNA. The sample carries approximately 82,000 clones, 80% to 90% recorded once. The sequenced material came from peripheral blood. The V gene is TRBV7-2, the J gene TRBJ2-5; 8 bases are shared with TRBD2. The TCR originated in a woman aged 60-75 years with acute or convalescent COVID-19. The CDR3 is CASSFQRGNQETQYF. For the CDR3, the DNA is TGTGCCAGCAGCTTCCAGCGGGGGAACCAAGAGACCCAGTACTTC.